A selection of T cell receptor beta chains follows, all from one sample in a study of T cell responses to AZD1222 COVID-19 vaccine. Using immunoSEQ multiplex PCR, the repertoire was profiled, and TCRdb retains in-frame clones only, with some absent. This sample has about 100,000 clones; approximately 87% occur once, and the top ten carry less than 3.5%. This material consisted of peripheral blood, taken on day 0 of AZD1222 vaccination. Every receptor here comes from an adult in good health. The CDR3 runs from the conserved cysteine through the conserved F or W.

v_call	j_call	cdr3_aa
TRBV18	TRBJ2-2	CASAGLHTGELFF
TRBV7-2	TRBJ1-1	CASSLVGPPGFTEAFF
TRBV6-2/TRBV6-3	TRBJ1-1	CASSSTAWAFF
TRBV16	TRBJ1-2	CASSQSTVTGGYTF
TRBV7-3	TRBJ1-3	CASSSPGTGPGNTIYF
TRBV5-6	TRBJ1-1	CASSRVGKENTEAFF
TRBV18	TRBJ2-2	CASSPSVTGELFF
TRBV7-9	TRBJ1-1	CASSLEVAGKSTEAFF
TRBV16	TRBJ2-3	CASSHRTGDSDTQYF
TRBV20-1	TRBJ2-7	CSADSANEQYF
TRBV6-5	TRBJ2-3	CASSAGRLASTQYF
TRBV4-3	TRBJ1-1	CASSQEAALKAFF
TRBV21-1	TRBJ1-2	CASSNYRWGYTF
TRBV5-6	TRBJ2-5	CASSLVRGQPGQETQYF